These 5 T cell receptor beta chains originate from one sample sequenced in a study of metastatic and nonmetastatic thyroid tumors. TCRdb re-called the PCR reads with MiXCR. This sample has 30,000 to 35,000 clones; about 40% occur once, and the top ten carry 22%. Patients had received no treatment of any kind before thyroid surgery. The sample taken for sequencing was tumor tissue. The source is a female donor with papillary thyroid cancer or a benign thyroid nodule (not recorded which). Some clones in this sample may be carry-over from other donors' samples.

Concerning this clone: Other DNA sequences of this sample code for an identical CDR3. The V gene is TRBV30, the J gene TRBJ2-7, with D possibly being TRBD1 or TRBD2 (5 bases each). Trimming shortened V by 0 bases and J by 2 bases, and 11 bases separated the two germline ends. CDR1 is GTSNPN and CDR2 is SVGIG in the germline V gene (reference sequence). This CDR3 comprises 14 residues. The CDR3 DNA follows: TGTGCCTGGAGTGTAGCAGGGACCGCCTACGAGCAGTACTTC. Protein sequence: CAWSVAGTAYEQYF. Full variable domain (missing parts from reference TRBV30 and TRBJ2-7): SQTIHQWPATLVQPVGSPLSLECTVEGTSNPNLYWYRQAAGRGLQLLFYSVGIGQISSEVPQNLSASRPQDRQFILSSKKLLLSDSGFYLCAWSVAGTAYEQYFGPGTRLTVT.

This clone was counted between two and nine times. J is TRBJ1-5 and V is TRBV6-1, with TRBD1 identical over 7 bases. CDR1 MNHNS and CDR2 SASEGT come from the germline V gene. V gave up 0 bases and J gave up 4 bases; unmatched junction bases: 3. The CDR3 length is 15 residues. CDR3 residues: CASSEAGQQNQPQHF. CDR3 DNA: TGTGCCAGCAGTGAAGCGGGACAGCAAAATCAGCCCCAGCATTTT.

This clone was recorded only once. The chain carries TRBV4-1 and TRBJ1-2; 8 bases are shared with TRBD1. The CDR3 runs 16 residues. The V segment lost 2 bases and the J segment 3 bases; nucleotides outside the gene matches: 8. CDR1 is MGHRA, CDR2 YSYEKL, per germline. The CDR3 protein is CASSQNTGTGYYGYTF. The CDR3 bases are TGCGCCAGCAGCCAAAATACCGGGACAGGCTACTATGGCTACACCTTC.

The chain combines TRBV27 with TRBJ2-7, with D perhaps TRBD1 (5 bases). V shed 5 bases and J shed 4 bases, with 12 bases lying between them. CDR1 is MNHEY, CDR2 SMNVEV, per germline (reference sequence). This CDR3 region has 13 residues. The CDR3 coding sequence is TGTGCCAGCAGTCATAACCAGGGATACGAGCAGTACTTC. Amino acid sequence: CASSHNQGYEQYF.

This chain connects TRBV5-6 to TRBJ1-5, with 9 bases aligning to TRBD1. With V trimmed by 4 bases and J by 6 bases, 11 bases remained unmatched. The CDR3 consists of 16 residues. The germline V gene has CDR1 SGHDT and CDR2 YYEEEE. The CDR3 protein is CASSAGTGTLGQPQHF. The CDR3 nucleotides read TGTGCCAGCAGCGCGGGGACAGGGACATTGGGTCAGCCCCAGCATTTT.